This T cell receptor (beta chain) came from a study of blood T cells in healthy people across ages (dated by TCRdb to about 2015). Regarding the research as a whole: In model experiments, roughly one uniquely barcoded TCR beta cDNA molecule per two T cells was captured by template switching. The study measured age-related changes in TCR beta repertoire diversity using deep sequencing normalized with unique cDNA molecular identifiers. Donors were grouped into four age groups: young (average 16 years), middle-aged (about 40), aged (about 60) and long-lived (over 80). To avoid experimental bias, donors of different ages were randomly spread across the sequencing lanes. The study analyzed two additional independent replicas of 1 million unique cDNA reads from the same blood draw for two donors, one aged 18 to 30 and one aged 80 or older.

Spanning cysteine to phenylalanine, the CDR3 consists of 17 amino acids. Of all the DNA, just the CDR3 is kept, 51 bases in frame from base 1. Compared with germline, V lacks 2 bases and J lacks 5 bases; bases without a gene match: 14. Looking up the germline V gene yields CDR1 MNHEY and CDR2 SVGEGT. To note about this clonotype: Its antigen target is currently unknown. Base qualities are not recorded, but no much larger clone differs from it by a single base.

Results the study describes overall, beyond this receptor: Because donor CMV infection status was unknown, age-related changes in expanded clonotypes were potentially confounded. As age increased, observed TCR beta diversity per million T cells dropped in a roughly linear way, and a significant reduction was already evident by age roughly 36. Conclusive comparison of naive and antigen-experienced compartments was prevented by the profiling of bulk unsorted PBMCs. Estimates of total diversity based on one million sequenced T cells were considered lower bounds and underestimates. Observed TCR beta diversity correlated strongly with the percentage of naive T cells measured by flow cytometry. Compared with the aged group, more naive CD4+ T cells, fewer expanded clones and increased TCR diversity were shown by the long-lived group, suggesting age selection.

Systemically healthy Caucasian individuals from Russia, some 36 in total and aged roughly 6 to 90 years, were included as donors. Each donor gave around 9 milliliters of peripheral blood, collected into EDTA-treated Vacutainer tubes. Ficoll-Paque density-gradient centrifugation was used to isolate PBMCs, with at least 7 million per sample. Total RNA, at least 6 micrograms per sample, was extracted from PBMCs with Trizol reagent. For every donor, flow cytometry on a PBMC aliquot measured the percentage of naive CD45RAhigh/CD27high T cells. Library method: 5' RACE. Sequencing took place on an Illumina HiSeq 2500. The second PCR ran for roughly 7 to 12 cycles and used a J-beta primer mix along with a sample-barcoded 5' primer. Each TCR beta cDNA molecule received a unique molecular identifier from a template-switch 5' adaptor carrying 12 random nucleotides. At least 3 million CDR3-containing paired-end reads were obtained from each sample. The Mint cDNA synthesis kit, primed by a TRBC-specific oligonucleotide, was used to synthesize first-strand cDNA from all RNA. Following uracil-DNA glycosylase treatment, all cDNA underwent a first 18-cycle PCR with the universal primers M1SS and BC2_uni_R. In the original analysis: Normalization of each sample was performed by random selection of 1 million high-quality reads, each carrying a distinct molecular identifier. Instead of being binned into consensus sequences, reads that shared molecular identifiers were thrown out. MiTCR, run with a Q25 quality threshold and the strictest error-elimination algorithm, handled CDR3 identification, clonotype clustering and error correction. Lower-bound total TCR beta diversity was estimated with a nonparametric unseen species model using Euler transformation. TCRdb cleaned the public reads at Q25 with fastp, built clones with MiXCR and kept in-frame beta chains. CDR3 protein duplicates are merged, each entry listing the most common genes and DNA. In this record, the V and J calls reflect TCRdb's handling and not the investigators' own analysis. The table for this sample lists under 2,000,000 distinct CDR3 sequences; roughly 50% of them were counted only once. 2% to 2.5% of the sample belongs to the ten largest clones.

Material for sequencing was blood. This clonotype was sampled from a woman between 35 and 50 years old in good health. The rearrangement combines TRBV6-2 or TRBV6-3 with TRBJ2-5; a stretch of 7 junction bases matches TRBD2. The CDR3 here reads CASSYRKGRDLRETQYF. The sequenced DNA is TGTGCCAGCAGTTACCGAAAGGGGAGGGACCTCCGGGAGACCCAGTACTTC.